The clone carrying this T cell receptor beta chain was picked up many times. Its antigen is as yet unknown. These data are taken from a study of molecular identifiers for immune sequencing clone quantification. Germline CDR1 and CDR2: MGHDK and SYGVNS. The CDR3 contains 13 residues. The germline V and J ends were trimmed by 4 bases and 2 bases, with 9 bases remaining between them. Study results and limitations: Over 97% of CMV-specific effector molecules, but under 1% of naive ones, were in clones above 20 copies.

Each CDR3 protein is one row after TCRdb ran MiXCR on the PCR reads. The sample includes 70,000 to 95,000 distinct CDR3 sequences, around 20% of them seen just once. Material: naive CD8+ T cells from blood, with Jurkat cell RNA spiked in. Subset of the sample: FACS-sorted CD8+CD4-CCR7+CD45RA+ naive T cells. This chain uses TRBV25-1 with TRBJ2-7; D is undetermined. This receptor was taken from a human donor in good health. Some libraries in this study had Jurkat cell RNA spiked in. Written as DNA, the CDR3 is TGTGCCAGCAGTGCATACGGACCCTACGAGCAGTACTTC. Translating gives CASSAYGPYEQYF.